A single TCR beta chain is shown here with its context. No cognate antigen has been identified for it. One base away there is no much larger clone; base qualities are not given. This entry belongs to a study of shared clonotypes between healthy human individuals (dated by TCRdb to the early 2020s). About the full investigation: Three men and two women, aged 18 to 49 years, made up the cohort. For each donor, CD4 naive and CD4 memory were each run on three plates, CD8 naive on two plates, and CD8 memory on one plate. To estimate repertoire size and how much clonotype sharing occurs between individuals, the study deeply sequenced the blood TCR repertoires of a handful of healthy adults. To increase sequencing depth and limit assay-specific biases, different laboratories used diverse techniques to prepare libraries and sequence TCR repertoires. Each donor's leukapheresis produced roughly between roughly 0.85 and 10 billion PBMCs. What the research found in general, with its limitations: Naive subsets generally had larger estimated clonotype richness than memory subsets did. Rarefaction of sorted-subset datasets indicated incomplete sequencing despite the large sequencing depth. Compared with non-shared clonotypes, the clonotypes found in all four sorted-subset donors had higher generation probabilities. When four donors were compared, the shared fraction of clonotypes was around 5.1% for naive CD4, 3.5% to 4% for naive CD8, 2.3% for memory CD4, and around 0.4% for memory CD8. Pairwise subsampling indicated that sequencing depth was expected to affect the degree of clonotype sharing among donors. Sampling was restricted to blood, and TCR repertoires in tissues likely differ from the TCR repertoires found in blood. Because the study included a small number of donors, the genetic and exposure-history diversity represented was limited.

TCR CDR3 regions were amplified from genomic DNA by multiplex PCR using the deep immunoSEQ assay. For each cell subset, the extracted genomic DNA was distributed evenly across all wells of several immunoSEQ 96-well plates, and each plate served as one replicate. Each replicate PCR for sorted subsets received about 220 ng genomic DNA, equal to roughly 30,000 T cell genomes. The purified libraries were quantified using a Qubit 3.0 fluorometer, sized with a Bioanalyzer 2100, and then quantified again using the KAPA Library Quantification kit. Each immunoSEQ 96-well plate was sequenced on its own single-read 150-cycle Illumina NextSeq 550 flow cell. The source study handled its data this way. Because the immunoSEQ output included only junctional sequences and no quality scores, the filtering could not be the same as the filtering used for full-length reads. Sequences were annotated with PyIR, a Python wrapper for IgBLAST v1.9, and V/J genes and CDR3 were assigned using IMGT germline references. Reads were filtered out if the reads had weak V/J assignments (E-value above 1e-6), no CDR3, stop codons, out-of-frame junctions, or ambiguous translated residues. A V3J clonotype was defined by an identical inferred V gene, J gene, and CDR3 amino acid sequence. Percentage overlap between repertoires was computed as shared unique clonotypes divided by the size of the smaller repertoire. Repertoire richness was assessed with RTK rarefaction, the Chao1 estimator, and Recon v2.1 estimates of unobserved clonotypes. For all TCRbeta clonotypes obtained by the gDNA method from four donors, generation probabilities were computed with OLGA. Entries here come from immuneACCESS through TCRdb and include only in-frame sequences with V and J called. Some clones fail to appear in such tables; in the studies checked, an unresolved V gene covers under half of the shortfall, and the cause of the remainder is unknown. V, J and clone size derive from that table, while D and trimming were established from the DNA sequence. Present in this sample are about 1 million clones, around three quarters of which were seen just once. The biggest ten clones account for around 0.47% of the sample.

Healthy HIV-negative adults with no recently reported acute infections or vaccinations were included as donors. Every donor was a Caucasian adult living in Nashville, Tennessee, USA. CD4+ T cells were enriched through magnetic negative selection, after which naive cells were positively selected on CD45RA and the remaining negative fraction served as the memory subset. Blood was collected by leukapheresis, and PBMCs were isolated by Ficoll-Histopaque density gradient centrifugation and then cryopreserved in liquid nitrogen vapor phase. Analytical flow cytometry was used to check the purity and quantity of every magnetically sorted T cell population. Genomic DNA was isolated from every sorted fraction and measured by UV absorbance on a Nanodrop 2000c. The material sequenced was memory CD4+ T cells from PBMCs. Interpreted using the paper, the cell subset or site label stands for: CD45RA-negative fraction. This TCR was sampled from a man in his late teens or twenties in good health. Some clones in this sample may be carry-over from other donors' samples.

The CDR3 protein: CASSQGLAGDYEQYF. The bases are TGCGCCAGCAGCCAAGGACTAGCGGGAGATTACGAGCAGTACTTC. The chain links TRBV4-1 with TRBJ2-7, with TRBD2 matching 12 junction bases. The junction shows trimming of 1 base on V and 4 bases on J, and the gene matches do not reach 2 bases of it. The germline V gene specifies MGHRA as CDR1 and YSYEKL as CDR2. The CDR3 measures 15 amino acids from cysteine to phenylalanine. Left in the record is the CDR3 DNA by itself, 45 bases read in frame from the first base.